The entry that follows covers one T cell receptor beta chain sequence. No antigen is known for it. Template switching, a step in the protocol, added a universal primer site, and cDNA carried unique molecular identifiers. MiXCR, applied by TCRdb to the 5' RACE reads, yields one record per CDR3 protein. The sample includes 250,000 or so distinct CDR3 sequences, approximately 7.3% of them seen just once. V lost 0 bases to trimming and J lost 5 bases, with 10 bases between them. This CDR3 has 14 amino acids. CDR1 MGHRA and CDR2 YSYEKL come from the germline V gene. The sample belongs to a study of identical twins. Findings and limits, study-wide: The degree of excess twin sharing was weaker in beta out-of-frame sequences.

Another study also made use of these data, one on yellow fever vaccine responses in identical twins.

The specimen was CD8+ T cells sorted from blood. The rearrangement joins TRBV4-1 to TRBJ1-2, with D possibly TRBD1 on 6 matching bases. The sequence was obtained from a young woman in good health. Here the CDR3 reads CASSQEGAGYGYTF. The DNA for the CDR3 is TGCGCCAGCAGCCAAGAGGGGGCTGGTTATGGCTACACCTTC.